This TCR beta chain was sequenced in a study of cytomegalovirus exposure and HLA in healthy donors. PCR amplification relied on 60 Vbeta primers (plus 13 Jbeta primers). Data came from immunoSEQ multiplex PCR; TCRdb stores just in-frame clones and leaves some out. The data contain about 210,000 clones, around 79% of them singletons. Trimming removed 3 bases from V and 5 bases from J, with 13 bases in between. The CDR3 has 14 amino acids. In germline, CDR1 is LNHDA, CDR2 SQIVND (reference sequence). As concerns this clone: What it binds is unknown.

Findings and caveats of the study: The study found most TCR sequences rare, yet found some public TCRs in many donors.

The rearrangement links TRBV19 to TRBJ1-1; D might be TRBD1 (6 bases). Material: PBMCs. The clonotype was recovered from a male donor in good health and CMV-seronegative. The CDR3 nucleotides are TGTGCCAGTAGTATTGCAGGGGTTGAGACTGAAGCTTTCTTT. It yields the protein CASSIAGVETEAFF.